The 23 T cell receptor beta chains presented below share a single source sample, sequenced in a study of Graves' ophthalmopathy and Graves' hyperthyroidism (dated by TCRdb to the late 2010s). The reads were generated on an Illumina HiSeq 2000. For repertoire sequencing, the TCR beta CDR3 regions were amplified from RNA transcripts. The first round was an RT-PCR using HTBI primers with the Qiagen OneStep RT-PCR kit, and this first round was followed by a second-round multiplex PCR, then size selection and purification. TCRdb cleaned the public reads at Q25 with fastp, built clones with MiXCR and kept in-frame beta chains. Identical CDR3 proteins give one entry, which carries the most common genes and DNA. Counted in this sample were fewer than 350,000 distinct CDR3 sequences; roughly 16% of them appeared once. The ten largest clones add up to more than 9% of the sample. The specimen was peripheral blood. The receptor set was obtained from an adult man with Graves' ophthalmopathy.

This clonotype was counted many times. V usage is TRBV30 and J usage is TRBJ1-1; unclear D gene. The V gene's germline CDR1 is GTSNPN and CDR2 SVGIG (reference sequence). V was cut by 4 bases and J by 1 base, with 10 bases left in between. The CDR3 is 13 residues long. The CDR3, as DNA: TGTGCCTGGACCGACGGACCGAACACTGAAGCTTTCTTT. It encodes CAWTDGPNTEAFF.

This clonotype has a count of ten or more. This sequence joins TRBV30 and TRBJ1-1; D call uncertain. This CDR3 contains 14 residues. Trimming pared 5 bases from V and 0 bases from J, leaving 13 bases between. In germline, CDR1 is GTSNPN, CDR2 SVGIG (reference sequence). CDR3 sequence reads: CAWAKTSMNTEAFF. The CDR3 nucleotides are TGTGCCTGGGCAAAGACATCGATGAACACTGAAGCTTTCTTT. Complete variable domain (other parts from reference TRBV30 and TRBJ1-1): SQTIHQWPATLVQPVGSPLSLECTVEGTSNPNLYWYRQAAGRGLQLLFYSVGIGQISSEVPQNLSASRPQDRQFILSSKKLLLSDSGFYLCAWAKTSMNTEAFFGQGTRLTVV.

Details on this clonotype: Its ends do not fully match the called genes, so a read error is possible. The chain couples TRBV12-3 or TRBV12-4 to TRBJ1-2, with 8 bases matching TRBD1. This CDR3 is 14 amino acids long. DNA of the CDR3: TGTGCCAGCAAACACCTCCGGACAGGGCAAGGCTACATCTTC. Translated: CASKHLRTGQGYIF.

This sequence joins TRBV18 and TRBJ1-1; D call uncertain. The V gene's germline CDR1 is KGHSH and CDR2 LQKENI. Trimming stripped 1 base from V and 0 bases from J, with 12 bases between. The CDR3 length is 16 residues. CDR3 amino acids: CASSPQVAAMNTEAFF. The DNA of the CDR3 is TGTGCCAGCTCACCACAAGTGGCAGCTATGAACACTGAAGCTTTCTTT.

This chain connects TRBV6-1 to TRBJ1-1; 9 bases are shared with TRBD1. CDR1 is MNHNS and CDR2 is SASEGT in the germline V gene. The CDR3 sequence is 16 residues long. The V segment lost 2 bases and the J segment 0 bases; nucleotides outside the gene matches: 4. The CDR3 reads CASSEYRTGVNTEAFF. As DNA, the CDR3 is TGTGCCAGCAGTGAATACAGGACAGGGGTGAACACTGAAGCTTTCTTT.

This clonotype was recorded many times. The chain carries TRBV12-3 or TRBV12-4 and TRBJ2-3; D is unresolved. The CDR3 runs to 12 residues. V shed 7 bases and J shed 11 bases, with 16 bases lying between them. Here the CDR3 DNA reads TGTGCCAGCACCCAGTCGGGTAATCGGCAGTATTTT. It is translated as CASTQSGNRQYF.

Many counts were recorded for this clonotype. DNA for the CDR3: TGCGCCAGCAGCCAATTAGCGGGGTCCGATCAGCCCCAGCATTTT. Protein: CASSQLAGSDQPQHF. The chain is built from TRBV4-1 and TRBJ1-5; no reliable D call. The CDR3 extends over 15 amino acids. From germline, CDR1 is MGHRA and CDR2 YSYEKL. V lost 2 bases to trimming and J lost 5 bases, with 13 bases between them.

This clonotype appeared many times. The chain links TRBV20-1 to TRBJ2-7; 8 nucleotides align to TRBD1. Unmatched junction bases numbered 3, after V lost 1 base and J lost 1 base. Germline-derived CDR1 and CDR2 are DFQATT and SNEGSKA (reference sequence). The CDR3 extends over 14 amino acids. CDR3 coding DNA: TGCAGTGCTAGAGCCAACAGGGGGTCCTACGAGCAGTACTTC. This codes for CSARANRGSYEQYF.

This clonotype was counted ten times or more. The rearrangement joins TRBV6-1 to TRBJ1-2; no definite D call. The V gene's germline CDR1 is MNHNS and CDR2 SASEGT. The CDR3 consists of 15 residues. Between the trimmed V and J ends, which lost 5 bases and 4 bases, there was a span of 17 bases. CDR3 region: CASSPVLRAGYGYTF. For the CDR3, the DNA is TGTGCCAGCAGTCCTGTCTTGCGGGCGGGCTATGGCTACACCTTC.

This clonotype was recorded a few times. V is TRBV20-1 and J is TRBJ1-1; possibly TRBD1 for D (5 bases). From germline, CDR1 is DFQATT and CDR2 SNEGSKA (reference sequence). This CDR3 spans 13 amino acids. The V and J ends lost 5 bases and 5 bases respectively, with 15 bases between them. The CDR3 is CSAGDGGETEAFF. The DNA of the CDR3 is TGCAGTGCTGGTGACGGGGGGGAAACTGAAGCTTTCTTT.

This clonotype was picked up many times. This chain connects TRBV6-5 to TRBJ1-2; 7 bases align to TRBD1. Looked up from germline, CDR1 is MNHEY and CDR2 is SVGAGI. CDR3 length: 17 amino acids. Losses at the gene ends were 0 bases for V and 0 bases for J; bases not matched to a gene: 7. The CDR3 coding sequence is TGTGCCAGCAGTTACTCTCCGGGACAGAGATCTAACTATGGCTACACCTTC. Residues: CASSYSPGQRSNYGYTF.

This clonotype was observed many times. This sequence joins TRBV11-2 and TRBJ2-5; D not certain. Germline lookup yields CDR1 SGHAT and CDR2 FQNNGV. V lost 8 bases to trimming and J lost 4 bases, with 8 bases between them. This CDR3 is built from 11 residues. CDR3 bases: TGTGCCAGCGGTAGAGGAGAGACCCAGTACTTC. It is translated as CASGRGETQYF.

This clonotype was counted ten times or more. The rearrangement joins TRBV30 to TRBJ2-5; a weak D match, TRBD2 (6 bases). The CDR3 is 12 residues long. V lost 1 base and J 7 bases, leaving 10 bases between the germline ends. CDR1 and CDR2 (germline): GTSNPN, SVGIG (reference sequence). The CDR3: CAWSGGVGTQYF. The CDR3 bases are TGTGCCTGGAGTGGCGGGGTTGGGACCCAGTACTTC.

DNA for the CDR3: TGTGCCTGGCGACCGGACACCGGGGAGCTGTTTTTT. Encoded protein: CAWRPDTGELFF. V gene TRBV30 combines with J gene TRBJ2-2, with D hard to call. The CDR3 is made up of 12 amino acids. V gave up 5 bases and J gave up 3 bases, with 7 bases separating them. Germline assignment: CDR1 GTSNPN and CDR2 SVGIG (reference sequence).

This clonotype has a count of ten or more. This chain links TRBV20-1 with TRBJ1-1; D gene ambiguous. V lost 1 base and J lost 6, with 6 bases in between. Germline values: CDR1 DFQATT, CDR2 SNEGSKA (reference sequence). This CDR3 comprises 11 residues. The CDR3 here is CSARAEPEAFF. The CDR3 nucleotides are TGCAGTGCTAGAGCTGAACCTGAAGCTTTCTTT.

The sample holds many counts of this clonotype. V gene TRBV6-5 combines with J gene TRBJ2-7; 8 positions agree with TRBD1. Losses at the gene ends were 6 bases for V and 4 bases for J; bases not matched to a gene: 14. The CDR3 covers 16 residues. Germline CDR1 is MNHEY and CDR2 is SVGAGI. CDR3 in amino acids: CASRVLPGGAGYEQYF. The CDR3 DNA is TGTGCCAGCAGAGTTCTACCAGGGGGCGCCGGGTACGAGCAGTACTTC.

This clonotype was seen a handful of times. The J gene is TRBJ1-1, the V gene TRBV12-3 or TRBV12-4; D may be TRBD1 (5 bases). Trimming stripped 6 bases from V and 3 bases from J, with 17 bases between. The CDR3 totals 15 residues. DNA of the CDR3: TGTGCCAGCAGCTCCGACACGGGACGGGACACTGAAGCTTTCTTT. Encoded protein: CASSSDTGRDTEAFF.

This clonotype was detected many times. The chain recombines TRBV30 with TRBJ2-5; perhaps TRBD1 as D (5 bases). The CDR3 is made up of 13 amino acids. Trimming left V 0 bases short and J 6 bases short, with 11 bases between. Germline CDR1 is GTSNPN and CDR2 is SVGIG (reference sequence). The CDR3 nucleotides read TGTGCCTGGAGTGTAAACAGGCAGCAGACCCAGTACTTC. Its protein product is CAWSVNRQQTQYF.

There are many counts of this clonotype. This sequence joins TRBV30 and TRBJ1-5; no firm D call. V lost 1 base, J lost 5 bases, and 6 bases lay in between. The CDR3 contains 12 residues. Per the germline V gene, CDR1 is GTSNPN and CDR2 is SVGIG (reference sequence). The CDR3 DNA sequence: TGTGCCTGGAGTGCGGGTTATCAGCCCCAGCATTTT. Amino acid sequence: CAWSAGYQPQHF. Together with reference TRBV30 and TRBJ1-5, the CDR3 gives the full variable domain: SQTIHQWPATLVQPVGSPLSLECTVEGTSNPNLYWYRQAAGRGLQLLFYSVGIGQISSEVPQNLSASRPQDRQFILSSKKLLLSDSGFYLCAWSAGYQPQHFGDGTRLSIL.

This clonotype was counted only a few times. The CDR3 loop reads CASSPGFRGEQYF. CDR3 sequence (DNA): TGTGCCAGCAGCCCAGGGTTTCGGGGAGAGCAGTACTTC. The chain uses TRBV3-1 and TRBJ2-7; tentatively, D is TRBD1 or TRBD2 (5 bases each). Germline V gene lookup returns CDR1 LGHDT and CDR2 YNNKEL (reference sequence). V lost 4 bases to trimming and J lost 7 bases, with 14 bases between them. The CDR3 sequence is 13 residues long.

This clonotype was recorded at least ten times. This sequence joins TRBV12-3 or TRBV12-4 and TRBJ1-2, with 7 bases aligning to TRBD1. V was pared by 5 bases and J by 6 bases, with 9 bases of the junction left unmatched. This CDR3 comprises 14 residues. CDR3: CASSARQGVDGYTF. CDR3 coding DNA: TGTGCCAGCAGTGCCAGACAGGGAGTCGATGGCTACACCTTC.

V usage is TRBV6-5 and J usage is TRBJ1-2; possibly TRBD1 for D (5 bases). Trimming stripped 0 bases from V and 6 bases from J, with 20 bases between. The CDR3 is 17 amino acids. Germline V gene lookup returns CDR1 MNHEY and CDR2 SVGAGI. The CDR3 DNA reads TGTGCCAGCAGTTACTCGGGTTTGGCGGGACGGGGGGATGGCTACACCTTC. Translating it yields CASSYSGLAGRGDGYTF.

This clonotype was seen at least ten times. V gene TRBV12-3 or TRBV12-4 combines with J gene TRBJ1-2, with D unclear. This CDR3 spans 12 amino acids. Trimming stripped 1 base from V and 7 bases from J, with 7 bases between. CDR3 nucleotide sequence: TGTGCCAGCAGTTTAGAGACGGGTGGCTACACCTTC. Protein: CASSLETGGYTF.